This is a list of T cell receptor beta chains from one sample in a study of blood T cell repertoires in COVID-19. Measured with immunoSEQ multiplex PCR; TCRdb has only the in-frame clones, and not every one. The table lists about 92,000 clones, around three quarters of them singletons, with 9% to 12% in the top ten. Sequencing used peripheral blood. The receptors here all came from a woman between 65 and 79 years old with acute or convalescent COVID-19. CDR3s include the opening cysteine and the closing phenylalanine or tryptophan. D genes are given only for firm matches. Clone size is stated in some rows and not others, as once, few, many or a class when expanded.

d_call j_call clone_size v_call cdr3_nt cdr3_aa
TRBD2 TRBJ2-2 NA TRBV3-1/TRBV3-2 TGTGCCAGCAGCCAAGTCATAGCGGGGCCGAACACCGGGGAGCTGTTTTTT CASSQVIAGPNTGELFF
NA TRBJ1-1 NA TRBV3-1/TRBV3-2 TGTGCCAGCAGCCAAGATAAGTTAGGGAGCACTGAAGCTTTCTTT CASSQDKLGSTEAFF
NA TRBJ2-2 NA TRBV19 TGTGCCAGTAGTCCAGGGGTTCTTAGGAACACCGGGGAGCTGTTTTTT CASSPGVLRNTGELFF
TRBD2 TRBJ2-3 NA TRBV7-2 TGTGCCAGCAGCCCCCTGGGACTACCTACAGATACGCAGTATTTT CASSPLGLPTDTQYF
TRBD2 TRBJ2-1 NA TRBV7-3 TGTGCCAGCAGCTTAGGTAGCGGGAAAGGCAATGAGCAGTTCTTC CASSLGSGKGNEQFF
TRBD2 TRBJ2-7 NA TRBV6-5 TGTGCCAGTGCAAAAAGCGGGAGTTCATACGAGCAGTACTTC CASAKSGSSYEQYF
TRBD2 TRBJ2-1 NA TRBV3-1/TRBV3-2 TGTGCCAGCAGCCGGACTAGCGGCAATGAGCAGTTCTTC CASSRTSGNEQFF
NA TRBJ1-2 NA TRBV9 TGTGCCAGCAGTTTTGAGGAAAACTATGGCTACACCTTC CASSFEENYGYTF
NA TRBJ1-5 NA TRBV5-1 TGCGCCAGCAGCTTAGGAGGGGCGAACAATCAGCCCCAGCATTTT CASSLGGANNQPQHF
TRBD1 TRBJ2-3 once TRBV11-1 TGTGCCAGCAGCTCCGGGACAGGGGGCCCAGATACGCAGTATTTT CASSSGTGGPDTQYF
NA TRBJ2-3 NA TRBV19 TGTGCCAGTAGTATGGGGAGTGTGCGGAGTTCATACACAGATACGCAGTATTTT CASSMGSVRSSYTDTQYF
TRBD2 TRBJ2-7 NA TRBV10-2 TGCGCCACAAACCGAGGGGCTAGCGGGGCCTACGAGCAGTACTTC CATNRGASGAYEQYF
TRBD2 TRBJ2-2 once TRBV19 TGTGCCAGTAGTATAGGGGCGGGACTAGCCCTGACCGGGGAGCTGTTTTTT CASSIGAGLALTGELFF
NA TRBJ2-1 NA TRBV9 TGTGCCAGCAGCGTAGATCCCAACTCTAATGAGCAGTTCTTC CASSVDPNSNEQFF
NA TRBJ2-2 NA TRBV9 TGTGCCAGCAGCGTAGGGCTGGGGAGCACCGGGGAGCTGTTTTTT CASSVGLGSTGELFF
TRBD1 TRBJ1-6 NA TRBV28 TGTGCCAGCAGTCCGTCGACAGGGTGGAATTCACCCCTCCACTTT CASSPSTGWNSPLHF